Following are 2 T cell receptor beta chains from one sample sequenced in a study of CD8 T cells in Susac syndrome. Reverse transcription of roughly 0.45 to 1 ug RNA used random hexamers. TCRdb independently ran MiXCR on the immunoSEQ multiplex PCR reads; one entry per CDR3 protein. Of roughly 160,000 distinct CDR3 sequences detected, about 96% appear once; the ten largest clones hold around 0.13%. Sequencing input: CD4+ T cells from PBMCs. All receptors come from a human donor with Susac syndrome.

CDR3 residues: CASTSYGRTYEQYF. In DNA form, the CDR3 reads TGTGCCAGCACCTCGTACGGACGAACCTACGAGCAGTACTTC. This rearrangement joins TRBV7-2 to TRBJ2-7; D remains unclear. Trimming took off 7 bases at V and 2 bases at J, with 15 bases between the two ends. The germline CDR1 and CDR2 sequences are SGHTA and FQGNSA. This CDR3 spans 14 amino acids.

V and J are TRBV30 and TRBJ2-3; unclear D gene. Germline V lookup: CDR1 GTSNPN, CDR2 SVGIG (reference sequence). This CDR3 is built from 13 residues. Trimming pared 0 bases from V and 2 bases from J, leaving 6 bases between. The CDR3 region is CAWSVGITDTQYF. The CDR3 nucleotides read TGTGCCTGGAGTGTAGGGATCACAGATACGCAGTATTTT.